The source of this T cell receptor beta chain is a study of breast tumors, draining lymph nodes, adjacent tissues. Study conclusions and caveats: Compared with lymph nodes, tumors were less diverse; compared with nontumor tissue, more. Most tumor T cells seemingly derive from lymph node, then expand in tumor. Compared with basal-like, luminal-like tumors shared significantly more repertoire with nontumor tissue.

From the multiplex PCR reads, TCRdb called clonotypes with MiXCR, one entry per CDR3 protein. The data hold around 170,000 distinct CDR3 sequences, with approximately 30% observed a single time. Breast cancer patients provided tissue from their axillary draining lymph nodes. This clonotype was seen a single time. As yet, its antigen is unknown. In germline, CDR1 is MGHRA, CDR2 YSYEKL. This CDR3 spans 15 amino acids. The junction had 2 bases not matched to a gene; V was cut back by 0 bases and J by 7 bases. The TCR comes from a female donor with breast cancer. Some clones in this sample may be carry-over from other donors' samples. Sequencing used axillary lymph node tissue. The V gene is TRBV4-1, the J gene TRBJ1-4; 10 bases map to TRBD1. The CDR3 region has the DNA TGCGCCAGCAGCCAAGACGGACAGGGGGGTGAAAAACTGTTTTTT. This codes for CASSQDGQGGEKLFF.